The table lists the clone carrying this T cell receptor beta chain with a few counts. Its antigen remains unidentified. The V gene's germline CDR1 is SGHNT and CDR2 YYREEE (reference sequence). The CDR3 is made up of 13 amino acids. Trimming removed 2 bases from V and 10 bases from J, with 10 bases in between. The data were taken from a study of T cell responses to AZD1222 COVID-19 vaccine. Produced via immunoSEQ multiplex PCR; TCRdb's table is partial and in-frame only. This repertoire shows around 100,000 clones, around 88% found once; its top ten account for roughly 7.7%. Overall study findings and caveats: Only a handful of AZD1222 recipients were seropositive at baseline.

The gene calls are TRBV5-4 and TRBJ1-6; D gene ambiguous. The origin of this receptor is an adult in good health. The specimen comprised peripheral blood, sampled on day 0 of AZD1222 vaccination. The CDR3: CASSLGGVSPLHF. The CDR3 DNA is TGTGCCAGCAGCTTAGGCGGGGTATCACCCCTCCACTTT. Together with reference TRBV5-4 and TRBJ1-6, the CDR3 gives the full variable domain: ETGVTQSPTHLIKTRGQQVTLRCSSQSGHNTVSWYQQALGQGPQFIFQYYREEENGRGNFPPRFSGLQFPNYSSELNVNALELDDSALYLCASSLGGVSPLHFGNGTRLTVT.